Listed below are T cell receptor beta chains from one sample, sequenced in a study of OX40 agonist ivuxolimab in advanced cancers. TCRdb keeps only in-frame clones here, not all; method: immunoSEQ multiplex PCR. The sample shows 15,000 to 20,000 clones, 65% to 90% of them seen only once. Sequenced here: CD4+ or CD8+ T cells sorted from blood, sampled in a trial of the OX40 agonist ivuxolimab. The receptors derive from an adult with an advanced solid tumor such as melanoma, head and neck, liver or kidney cancer. The CDR3 runs from the conserved cysteine through the conserved F or W. The D gene is left open where the match is weak. Some rows mark clone size as missing; the rest say once, few, many or name a class of expanded clone.

V gene	D gene	J gene	clone size	CDR3 protein	CDR3 DNA
TRBV2	NA	TRBJ1-2	few	CASRQVVYGYTF	TGTGCCAGCAGGCAGGTCGTCTATGGCTACACCTTC
TRBV7-8	TRBD1	TRBJ1-4	NA	CASSSGQDGNEKLFF	TGTGCCAGCAGCTCGGGACAGGACGGCAATGAAAAACTGTTTTTT
TRBV7-9	TRBD2	TRBJ2-7	NA	CASSFGSGSEQYF	TGTGCCAGCAGCTTTGGTAGCGGGAGTGAGCAGTACTTC
TRBV19	TRBD2	TRBJ2-1	few	CASSIWIGTSGRYEQFF	TGTGCCAGTAGTATCTGGATTGGGACTAGCGGGAGGTATGAGCAGTTCTTC
TRBV18	NA	TRBJ1-5	few	CASSAGIDQPQHF	TGTGCCAGCTCAGCAGGGATCGATCAGCCCCAGCATTTT
TRBV7-3	TRBD1	TRBJ2-4	NA	CASSADRAGNIQYF	TGTGCCAGCAGCGCCGACAGGGCCGGGAACATTCAGTACTTC
TRBV28	NA	TRBJ1-2	NA	CASSLTGVGANYGYTF	TGTGCCAGCAGTTTAACAGGAGTGGGGGCTAACTATGGCTACACCTTC
TRBV2	NA	TRBJ2-7	NA	CASRSVVAAEQYF	TGTGCCAGCCGCAGTGTGGTAGCTGCCGAGCAGTACTTC
TRBV6-6	TRBD1	TRBJ1-2	NA	CASREPIRQGNPGYTF	TGTGCCAGCAGAGAACCTATACGACAGGGGAACCCGGGCTACACCTTC
TRBV2	TRBD2	TRBJ2-1	NA	CASSRGTSGLSEQFF	TGTGCCAGCAGTCGCGGGACTAGCGGATTGAGCGAGCAGTTCTTC
TRBV28	TRBD1	TRBJ1-1	NA	CASRRQGPMKEAFF	TGTGCCAGCAGACGACAGGGCCCCATGAAAGAAGCTTTCTTT
TRBV11-2	TRBD2	TRBJ2-3	once	CASSRTSSTDTQYF	TGTGCCAGCAGCCGGACTAGCTCCACAGATACGCAGTATTTT
TRBV5-1	NA	TRBJ2-1	once	CASRFTGTGYNEQFF	TGCGCCAGCAGGTTTACTGGAACAGGCTACAATGAGCAGTTCTTC
TRBV18	TRBD1	TRBJ1-2	NA	CASSGAGGFDYGYTF	TGTGCCAGCTCTGGGGCAGGGGGGTTCGACTATGGCTACACCTTC
TRBV29-1	TRBD1	TRBJ1-2	NA	CSAEPAGQGYGYTF	TGCAGCGCCGAACCGGCTGGACAGGGCTATGGCTACACCTTC
TRBV4-1	NA	TRBJ2-7	NA	CASSQDRSEQYF	TGCGCCAGCAGCCAAGATCGGAGCGAGCAGTACTTC
TRBV7-3	TRBD1	TRBJ2-7	medium-sized	CASSLGTGAYEQYF	TGTGCCAGCAGCTTAGGGACAGGAGCCTACGAGCAGTACTTC
TRBV19	NA	TRBJ1-5	NA	CASSIDRFGGRGGNQPQHF	TGTGCCAGTAGTATAGATCGGTTCGGGGGGAGAGGAGGCAATCAGCCCCAGCATTTT
TRBV7-3	NA	TRBJ2-1	NA	CASSPTGGGRNEQFF	TGTGCCAGCAGCCCAACGGGTGGCGGGCGCAATGAGCAGTTCTTC
TRBV6-6	TRBD1	TRBJ1-2	NA	CASRTPPGQGYGYTF	TGTGCCAGCAGAACTCCTCCGGGACAGGGCTATGGCTACACCTTC
TRBV13	TRBD1	TRBJ2-5	NA	CASSPETGGAGGKETQYF	TGTGCCAGCAGCCCGGAAACAGGGGGCGCAGGTGGAAAAGAGACCCAGTACTTC
TRBV10-3	NA	TRBJ2-6	few	CAISEQGSGANVLTF	TGTGCCATCAGTGAGCAGGGATCAGGGGCCAACGTCCTGACTTTC
TRBV6-5	NA	TRBJ2-1	NA	CASSYRGVHEQFF	TGTGCCAGCAGTTACAGGGGGGTCCATGAGCAGTTCTTC
TRBV19	TRBD1	TRBJ2-5	NA	CASSIDRGATQYF	TGTGCCAGTAGTATCGACAGGGGGGCGACCCAGTACTTC
TRBV15	NA	TRBJ2-6	once	CATSREGFSGANVLTF	TGTGCCACCAGCAGAGAGGGGTTCTCTGGGGCCAACGTCCTGACTTTC
TRBV7-9	NA	TRBJ2-2	NA	CASSLKAGTGELFF	TGTGCCAGCAGCTTAAAAGCGGGCACCGGGGAGCTGTTTTTT
TRBV2	NA	TRBJ1-1	NA	CASRSLGGATEAFF	TGTGCCAGCAGGAGTTTAGGGGGTGCCACTGAAGCTTTCTTT
TRBV4-1	NA	TRBJ2-2	NA	CASSLQGDDGELFF	TGCGCCAGCAGCCTACAGGGTGATGACGGGGAGCTGTTTTTT
TRBV9	TRBD1	TRBJ2-1	NA	CASTVGDRVWDEQFF	TGTGCCAGCACCGTGGGAGACAGGGTTTGGGATGAGCAGTTCTTC
TRBV27	NA	TRBJ2-1	NA	CASSLLPPWSSYNEQFF	TGTGCCAGCAGCTTATTGCCCCCTTGGAGCTCCTACAATGAGCAGTTCTTC
TRBV11-2	NA	TRBJ2-2	NA	CASSLGFAGELFF	TGTGCCAGCAGCTTAGGGTTCGCCGGGGAGCTGTTTTTT
TRBV19	NA	TRBJ1-5	few	CASSLGSNQPQHF	TGTGCCAGTAGTTTGGGAAGCAATCAGCCCCAGCATTTT
TRBV19	NA	TRBJ2-2	NA	CASSIVSAPETGELFF	TGTGCCAGTAGTATAGTTTCGGCTCCTGAGACCGGGGAGCTGTTTTTT
TRBV19	TRBD1	TRBJ2-2	NA	CASSKGTGGRELFF	TGTGCCAGTAGTAAAGGGACAGGGGGCAGGGAGCTGTTTTTT
TRBV11-2	NA	TRBJ2-7	NA	CASSLDLPDEQYF	TGTGCCAGCAGCTTAGACCTCCCTGACGAGCAGTACTTC
TRBV7-6	NA	TRBJ2-7	NA	CASSSYGGPPYEQYF	TGTGCCAGCAGCTCGTACGGGGGCCCCCCCTACGAGCAGTACTTC
TRBV10-3	NA	TRBJ2-3	NA	CAISEDRTDTQYF	TGTGCCATCAGTGAGGACCGCACAGATACGCAGTATTTT
TRBV7-9	NA	TRBJ2-3	NA	CASKPGHSTDTQYF	TGTGCCAGCAAGCCGGGCCATAGCACAGATACGCAGTATTTT
TRBV28	TRBD1	TRBJ1-5	NA	CASFDRAPGSRQPQHF	TGTGCCAGCTTTGACAGGGCCCCGGGAAGTAGGCAGCCCCAGCATTTT
TRBV28	NA	TRBJ2-3	NA	CASLTVGSTDTQYF	TGTGCCAGCCTCACAGTCGGGAGCACAGATACGCAGTATTTT
TRBV28	TRBD1	TRBJ1-2	NA	CASSLTGNYGYTF	TGTGCCAGCAGTTTGACAGGGAACTATGGCTACACCTTC
TRBV7-3	TRBD1	TRBJ2-6	NA	CASSPEGTGGAGANVLTF	TGTGCCAGCAGCCCGGAAGGGACAGGGGGCGCTGGGGCCAACGTCCTGACTTTC
TRBV28	NA	TRBJ2-7	NA	CASSQTREQYF	TGTGCCAGCAGCCAGACACGCGAGCAGTACTTC
TRBV5-4	NA	TRBJ2-7	NA	CASRFGGRNDEQYF	TGTGCCAGCAGATTCGGGGGGCGTAATGACGAGCAGTACTTC
TRBV5-3	NA	TRBJ2-1	NA	CARSRVDSYNEQFF	TGTGCCAGAAGCCGAGTAGACTCCTACAATGAGCAGTTCTTC
TRBV5-4	NA	TRBJ1-4	NA	CASSLYSGLNEKLFF	TGTGCCAGCAGCTTGTATTCGGGTTTAAATGAAAAACTGTTTTTT
TRBV4-2	NA	TRBJ2-5	NA	CASSQDRSLQETQYF	TGTGCCAGCAGCCAAGATAGGAGTCTCCAAGAGACCCAGTACTTC
TRBV5-5	TRBD2	TRBJ2-7	NA	CASSPAGGRYEQYF	TGTGCCAGCAGCCCAGCCGGGGGGAGATACGAGCAGTACTTC
TRBV9	TRBD2	TRBJ2-5	NA	CASSVNGAGEETQYF	TGTGCCAGCAGCGTTAATGGGGCGGGGGAGGAGACCCAGTACTTC
TRBV6-6	NA	TRBJ1-1	once	CASSYSTGSNTEAFF	TGTGCCAGCAGTTACTCCACAGGGTCCAACACTGAAGCTTTCTTT
TRBV6-5	NA	TRBJ2-1	NA	CASSATGGGYNEQFF	TGTGCCAGCAGTGCCACCGGAGGGGGTTACAATGAGCAGTTCTTC
TRBV21-1	NA	TRBJ2-1	NA	CASSKGGTRSEQFF	TGTGCCAGCAGCAAAGGAGGGACTCGTAGCGAGCAGTTCTTC
TRBV5-8	NA	TRBJ2-7	NA	CASSPPTGRHSYEQYF	TGTGCCAGCAGCCCACCAACGGGACGTCACTCCTACGAGCAGTACTTC
TRBV7-9	NA	TRBJ1-1	NA	CASSMGNTEAFF	TGTGCCAGCAGCATGGGGAACACTGAAGCTTTCTTT
TRBV28	TRBD1	TRBJ1-1	NA	CASLSGGAFTEAFF	TGTGCCAGCCTTTCAGGGGGCGCGTTCACTGAAGCTTTCTTT
TRBV11-3	NA	TRBJ2-2	NA	CASSFFAAGELFF	TGTGCCAGCAGCTTCTTCGCCGCCGGGGAGCTGTTTTTT